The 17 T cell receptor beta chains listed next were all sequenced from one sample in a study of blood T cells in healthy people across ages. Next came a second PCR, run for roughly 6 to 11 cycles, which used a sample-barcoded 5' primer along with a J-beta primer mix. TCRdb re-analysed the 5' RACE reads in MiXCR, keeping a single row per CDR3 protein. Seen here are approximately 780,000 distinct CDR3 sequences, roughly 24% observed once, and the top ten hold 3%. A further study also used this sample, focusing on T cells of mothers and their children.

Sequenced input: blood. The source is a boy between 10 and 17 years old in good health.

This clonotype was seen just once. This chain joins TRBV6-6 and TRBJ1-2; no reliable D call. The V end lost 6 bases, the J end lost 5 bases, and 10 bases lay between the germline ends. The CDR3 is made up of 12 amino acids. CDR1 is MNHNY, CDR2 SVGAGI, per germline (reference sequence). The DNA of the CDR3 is TGTGCCAGCAGCCCAGACCCGTATGGCTACACCTTC. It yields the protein CASSPDPYGYTF.

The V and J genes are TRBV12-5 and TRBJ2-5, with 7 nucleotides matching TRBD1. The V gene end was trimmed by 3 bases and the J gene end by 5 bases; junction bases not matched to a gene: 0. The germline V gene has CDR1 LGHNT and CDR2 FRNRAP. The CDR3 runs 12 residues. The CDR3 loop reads CASGFRGETQYF. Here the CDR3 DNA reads TGTGCTAGTGGTTTCAGGGGGGAGACCCAGTACTTC.

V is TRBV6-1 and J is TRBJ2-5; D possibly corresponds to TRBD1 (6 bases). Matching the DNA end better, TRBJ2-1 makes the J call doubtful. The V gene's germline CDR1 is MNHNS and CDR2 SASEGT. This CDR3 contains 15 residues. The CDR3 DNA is TGTGCCAGCAGTGGGGGGACACAAAGCTTCAATGAGCAGTTCTTC. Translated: CASSGGTQSFNEQFF.

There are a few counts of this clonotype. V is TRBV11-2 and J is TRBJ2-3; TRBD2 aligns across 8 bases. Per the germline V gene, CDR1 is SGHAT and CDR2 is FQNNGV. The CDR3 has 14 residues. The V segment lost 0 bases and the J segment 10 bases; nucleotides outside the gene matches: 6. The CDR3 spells CASSLERGDGSQYF. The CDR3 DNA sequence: TGTGCCAGCAGCTTAGAGCGGGGGGACGGATCGCAGTATTTT.

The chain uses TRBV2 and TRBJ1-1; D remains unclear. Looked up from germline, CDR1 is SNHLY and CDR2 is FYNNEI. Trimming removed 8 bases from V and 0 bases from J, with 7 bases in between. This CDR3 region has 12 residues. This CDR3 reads CASVKMNTEAFF. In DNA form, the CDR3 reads TGTGCCAGCGTTAAAATGAACACTGAAGCTTTCTTT. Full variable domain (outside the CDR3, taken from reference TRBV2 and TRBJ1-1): EPEVTQTPSHQVTQMGQEVILRCVPISNHLYFYWYRQILGQKVEFLVSFYNNEISEKSEIFDDQFSVERPDGSNFTLKIRSTKLEDSAMYFCASVKMNTEAFFGQGTRLTVV.

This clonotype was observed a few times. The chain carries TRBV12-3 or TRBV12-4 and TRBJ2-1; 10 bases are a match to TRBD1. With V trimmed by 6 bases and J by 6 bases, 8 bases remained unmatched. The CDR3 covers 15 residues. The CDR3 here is CASSAPGQGFNEQFF. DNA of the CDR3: TGTGCCAGCAGCGCCCCGGGACAGGGGTTCAATGAGCAGTTCTTC.

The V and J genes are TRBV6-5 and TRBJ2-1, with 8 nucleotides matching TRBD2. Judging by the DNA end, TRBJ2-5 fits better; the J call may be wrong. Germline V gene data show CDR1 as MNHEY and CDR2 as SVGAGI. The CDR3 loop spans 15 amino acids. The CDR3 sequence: CASSYIGGAPETQYF. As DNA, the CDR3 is TGTGCCAGCAGTTATATCGGGGGGGCACCAGAGACCCAGTACTTC.

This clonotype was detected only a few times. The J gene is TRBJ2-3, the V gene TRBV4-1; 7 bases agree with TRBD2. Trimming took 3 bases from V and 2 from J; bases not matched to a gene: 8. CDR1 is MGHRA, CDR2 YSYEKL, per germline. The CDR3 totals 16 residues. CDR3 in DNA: TGCGCCAGCAGCCAGGCTAGCGGAGATTACACAGATACGCAGTATTTT. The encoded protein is CASSQASGDYTDTQYF.

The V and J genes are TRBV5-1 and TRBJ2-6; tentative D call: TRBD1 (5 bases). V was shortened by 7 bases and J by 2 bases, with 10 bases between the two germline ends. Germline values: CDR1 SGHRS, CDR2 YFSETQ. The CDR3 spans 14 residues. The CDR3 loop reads CASDEGAGANVLTF. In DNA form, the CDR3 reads TGCGCCAGCGACGAAGGGGCTGGGGCCAACGTCCTGACTTTC.

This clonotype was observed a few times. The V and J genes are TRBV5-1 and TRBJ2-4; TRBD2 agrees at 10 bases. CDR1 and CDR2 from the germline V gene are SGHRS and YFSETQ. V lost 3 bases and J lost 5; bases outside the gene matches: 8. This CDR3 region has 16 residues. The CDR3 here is CASSSNLGLAENIQYF. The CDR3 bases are TGCGCCAGCAGCTCGAACCTTGGACTAGCGGAAAACATTCAGTACTTC.

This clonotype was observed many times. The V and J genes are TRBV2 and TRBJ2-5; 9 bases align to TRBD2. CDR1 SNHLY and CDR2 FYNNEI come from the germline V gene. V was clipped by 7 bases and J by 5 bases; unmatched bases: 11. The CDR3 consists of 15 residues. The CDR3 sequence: CASTASGAPRETQYF. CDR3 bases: TGTGCCAGCACGGCTAGCGGGGCACCTAGGGAGACCCAGTACTTC.

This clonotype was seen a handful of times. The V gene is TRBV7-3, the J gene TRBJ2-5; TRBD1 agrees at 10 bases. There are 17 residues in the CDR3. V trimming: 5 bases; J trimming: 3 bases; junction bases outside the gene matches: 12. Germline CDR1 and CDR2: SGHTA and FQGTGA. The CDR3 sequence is CASSPKGGTGEKETQYF. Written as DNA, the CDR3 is TGTGCCAGCAGCCCGAAAGGGGGGACAGGGGAAAAAGAGACCCAGTACTTC.

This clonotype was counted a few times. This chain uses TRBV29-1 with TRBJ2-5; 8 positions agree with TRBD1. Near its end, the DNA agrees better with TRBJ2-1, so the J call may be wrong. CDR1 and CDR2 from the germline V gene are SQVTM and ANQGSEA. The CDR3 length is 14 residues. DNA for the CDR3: TGCAGCCTCAGGGGGCCCCCAAATTACAATGAGCAGTTCTTC. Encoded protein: CSLRGPPNYNEQFF.

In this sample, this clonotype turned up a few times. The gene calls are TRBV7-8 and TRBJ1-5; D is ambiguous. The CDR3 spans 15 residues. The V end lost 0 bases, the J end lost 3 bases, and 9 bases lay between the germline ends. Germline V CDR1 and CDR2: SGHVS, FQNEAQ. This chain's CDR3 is CASSLALGINQPQHF. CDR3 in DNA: TGTGCCAGCAGCTTAGCGTTGGGGATCAATCAGCCCCAGCATTTT.

CDR3 loop: CAITSGVSTDTQYF. The CDR3 coding sequence is TGTGCCATCACCTCCGGGGTCAGCACAGATACGCAGTATTTT. The chain combines TRBV10-3 with TRBJ2-3; the D gene is possibly TRBD2 (5 bases). CDR1 ENHRY and CDR2 SYGVKD come from the germline V gene. Trimming cost V 7 bases and J 0 bases, with 11 bases left between them. This CDR3 is 14 amino acids long.

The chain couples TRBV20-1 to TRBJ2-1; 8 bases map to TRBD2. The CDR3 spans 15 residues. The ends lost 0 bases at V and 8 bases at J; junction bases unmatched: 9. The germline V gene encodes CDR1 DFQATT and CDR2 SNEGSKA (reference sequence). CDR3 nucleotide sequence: TGCAGTGCTAGAGACCGGCGGGGGGCTCTGGATGAGCAGTTCTTC. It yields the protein CSARDRRGALDEQFF.

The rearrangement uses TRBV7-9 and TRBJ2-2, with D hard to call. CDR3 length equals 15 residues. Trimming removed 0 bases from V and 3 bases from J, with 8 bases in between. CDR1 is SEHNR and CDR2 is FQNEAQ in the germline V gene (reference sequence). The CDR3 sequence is CASSLAGRYTGELFF. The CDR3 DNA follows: TGTGCCAGCAGCTTAGCTGGTCGTTACACCGGGGAGCTGTTTTTT.